The sequence of this T cell receptor (beta chain) was determined in a study of blood T cell repertoires in COVID-19. Study-wide context: In each case, the material was cDNA or gDNA derived from T cells, B-cell-depleted T cells, or PBMCs.

This clone was picked up a small number of times. TCRdb's copy holds only in-frame clones and misses some; the assay was immunoSEQ multiplex PCR. This sample carries roughly 170,000 clones, around 79% of them seen once, and the ten largest clones take 8% to 8.5%. CDR1 and CDR2 (germline): MNHEY, SVGAGI. The V and J ends lost 4 bases and 1 base respectively, with 10 bases between them. CDR3 length: 14 residues. The rearrangement joins TRBV6-5 to TRBJ1-1; tentative D call: TRBD1 (6 bases). Sequencing input: peripheral blood. This TCR was sampled from an older woman with COVID-19, enrolled during active disease. Written as DNA, the CDR3 is TGTGCCAGCAGTTTCGACAGGAGGAACACTGAAGCTTTCTTT. This translates into CASSFDRRNTEAFF.